These T cell receptor beta chains were read from a single sample in a study of blood T cells in healthy people across ages. TCRdb reprocessed the 5' RACE reads with MiXCR, giving one entry per CDR3 protein. The sample includes about 2 million distinct CDR3 sequences, roughly 52% of them seen just once. The material sequenced was blood. These receptors were obtained from a woman aged 40 to 50 in good health. The conserved cysteine and the conserved F or W are not part of the CDR3 here. Clone sizes are given selectively: once, few, many, or a class where the clone is expanded.

j_gene: TRBJ2-5; v_gene: TRBV20-1; abundance: NA; CDR3aa: SAVWDSQETQY
j_gene: TRBJ2-5; v_gene: TRBV5-6; abundance: NA; CDR3aa: ASSWPGDRGFRGETQY
j_gene: NA; v_gene: TRBV28; abundance: NA; CDR3aa: ASSSMRSEQY
j_gene: TRBJ2-4; v_gene: TRBV27; abundance: NA; CDR3aa: ASLGAKNIQY
j_gene: TRBJ2-1; v_gene: TRBV29-1; abundance: few; CDR3aa: SHNSGGNEQF
j_gene: TRBJ2-7; v_gene: TRBV20-1; abundance: few; CDR3aa: SAREPPYEQY
j_gene: TRBJ1-5; v_gene: TRBV28; abundance: many; CDR3aa: ASSLSLMTGSRH
j_gene: TRBJ2-5; v_gene: TRBV27; abundance: NA; CDR3aa: ASSVQQGLETQY
j_gene: TRBJ2-6; v_gene: TRBV7-2; abundance: NA; CDR3aa: ASSPRGQGTTGANVLT
j_gene: TRBJ2-4; v_gene: TRBV9; abundance: few; CDR3aa: ASSPGTSAKNIQY
j_gene: TRBJ2-1; v_gene: TRBV10-3; abundance: NA; CDR3aa: AISAIGQGGNEQF
j_gene: TRBJ2-2; v_gene: TRBV20-1; abundance: once; CDR3aa: SARRATNTGELF
j_gene: TRBJ2-7; v_gene: TRBV4-3; abundance: NA; CDR3aa: ASSARTGEGYEQY
j_gene: TRBJ2-3; v_gene: TRBV6-1; abundance: NA; CDR3aa: ASSERLAHTDTQY
j_gene: TRBJ2-7; v_gene: TRBV6-6; abundance: NA; CDR3aa: ATMDVASYEQY
j_gene: TRBJ1-2; v_gene: TRBV11-2; abundance: NA; CDR3aa: ASSSQDRSYGYT
j_gene: TRBJ1-1; v_gene: TRBV6-5; abundance: few; CDR3aa: ASSYQSEAF
j_gene: TRBJ2-7; v_gene: TRBV20-1; abundance: NA; CDR3aa: SARDLQRGDYEQY
j_gene: TRBJ1-5; v_gene: TRBV4-3; abundance: few; CDR3aa: ASSQARNQPQH
j_gene: TRBJ2-7; v_gene: TRBV6-1; abundance: NA; CDR3aa: ASKYSGSYEQY
j_gene: TRBJ2-5; v_gene: TRBV27; abundance: NA; CDR3aa: ASSGGQGAKETQY
j_gene: TRBJ2-5; v_gene: TRBV6-5; abundance: NA; CDR3aa: ASSSRTRANQETQY
j_gene: TRBJ2-4; v_gene: TRBV3-1; abundance: NA; CDR3aa: ASSRTGDAKNIQY
j_gene: NA; v_gene: TRBV10-2; abundance: NA; CDR3aa: ASSEFAGNYEQY
j_gene: TRBJ2-5; v_gene: TRBV5-1; abundance: once; CDR3aa: ASSLAGDRVETQY
j_gene: TRBJ2-5; v_gene: TRBV12-3/TRBV12-4; abundance: NA; CDR3aa: ASSQRNEETQY
j_gene: TRBJ2-3; v_gene: TRBV6-5; abundance: NA; CDR3aa: ASGYETADTQY
j_gene: TRBJ2-1; v_gene: TRBV20-1; abundance: NA; CDR3aa: SADRGGINEQF
j_gene: TRBJ2-3; v_gene: TRBV14; abundance: few; CDR3aa: ASSQDGQYTDTQY
j_gene: TRBJ1-2; v_gene: TRBV20-1; abundance: NA; CDR3aa: SAFLITGYT
j_gene: TRBJ1-4; v_gene: TRBV6-5; abundance: NA; CDR3aa: ASSPDRGVEKLF
j_gene: TRBJ2-3; v_gene: TRBV20-1; abundance: few; CDR3aa: SAPGLAGRFVAYTQY
j_gene: TRBJ2-3; v_gene: TRBV5-6; abundance: NA; CDR3aa: ASSLKRVGGVGPTQY
j_gene: TRBJ1-3; v_gene: TRBV29-1; abundance: NA; CDR3aa: SVRVASGNTIY
j_gene: TRBJ2-5; v_gene: TRBV4-1; abundance: NA; CDR3aa: ASSQENGGHVETQY
j_gene: TRBJ2-3; v_gene: TRBV20-1; abundance: NA; CDR3aa: SASVRAHTDTQY
j_gene: TRBJ1-5; v_gene: TRBV15; abundance: once; CDR3aa: ATSSLGGSDQPQH
j_gene: TRBJ1-2; v_gene: TRBV6-4; abundance: once; CDR3aa: ASTLGRVSGSYRAVYGYT
j_gene: TRBJ2-5; v_gene: TRBV7-9; abundance: NA; CDR3aa: ARSRTSGEQETQY
j_gene: TRBJ2-5; v_gene: TRBV11-1; abundance: few; CDR3aa: ASSSRIQGGVETQY
j_gene: TRBJ1-5; v_gene: TRBV6-1; abundance: NA; CDR3aa: ASQGTVNQPQH
j_gene: TRBJ2-5; v_gene: TRBV10-3; abundance: NA; CDR3aa: AISESNRDETQY
j_gene: TRBJ2-3; v_gene: TRBV6-2/TRBV6-3; abundance: once; CDR3aa: ARGNRAGVTDTQY
j_gene: TRBJ1-2; v_gene: TRBV25-1; abundance: NA; CDR3aa: ASSEYFNYGYT
j_gene: TRBJ2-6; v_gene: TRBV6-2/TRBV6-3; abundance: NA; CDR3aa: ASSYAHRLGTVSSGANVLT
j_gene: TRBJ2-4; v_gene: TRBV6-6; abundance: NA; CDR3aa: ASGWAKNIQY
j_gene: TRBJ2-2; v_gene: TRBV9; abundance: NA; CDR3aa: ASSVLGGTSPGELF
j_gene: TRBJ2-5; v_gene: TRBV3-1; abundance: NA; CDR3aa: ASSHAGETQY
j_gene: NA; v_gene: TRBV10-3; abundance: NA; CDR3aa: ATRETSGGPETQY
j_gene: NA; v_gene: TRBV4-3; abundance: NA; CDR3aa: ASSQRGLSRETQY
j_gene: TRBJ1-1; v_gene: TRBV3-1; abundance: NA; CDR3aa: ASARNTEAF
j_gene: TRBJ1-2; v_gene: TRBV9; abundance: few; CDR3aa: ASSDHREGYGYT
j_gene: TRBJ2-1; v_gene: TRBV28; abundance: NA; CDR3aa: ASSSSGGGVSDEQF
j_gene: TRBJ2-5; v_gene: TRBV24-1; abundance: NA; CDR3aa: ATRAGGPGETQY
j_gene: TRBJ2-3; v_gene: TRBV6-2/TRBV6-3; abundance: NA; CDR3aa: ASSYSTKPTQY
j_gene: TRBJ2-3; v_gene: TRBV20-1; abundance: NA; CDR3aa: SAQRASGGTDTQY
j_gene: TRBJ1-5; v_gene: TRBV20-1; abundance: NA; CDR3aa: SAPAEGGLPNQPQH
j_gene: TRBJ2-7; v_gene: TRBV19; abundance: few; CDR3aa: ASSSDSDSYEQY